The rows below give T cell receptor beta chains drawn from one sample of a study of CD8 T cells in ankylosing spondylitis. TCRdb reprocessed the 5' RACE reads with MiXCR, giving one entry per CDR3 protein. Among fewer than 400,000 distinct CDR3 sequences listed, 20% to 25% were seen once. Sequenced sample: blood, either unsorted or a sorted T cell fraction (not recorded which). The receptors come from a male donor with ankylosing spondylitis. Both conserved end residues are part of each CDR3.

v_call	cdr3_aa
TRBV27	CASTGVGGRETQYF
TRBV20-1	CSALGTSGTYEQYF
TRBV5-1	CASSWRDSVSDTQYF
TRBV24-1	CATSDWRFNEQFF
TRBV6-2/TRBV6-3	CASRQQGGLSGSQNIQYF
TRBV3-1	CASSPQSGSQINEQFF
TRBV29-1	CSVRAGQTGELFF
TRBV7-2	CASTRDRANSPLHF
TRBV5-1	CASSLEAEGYNEQFF
TRBV27	CASSSGFRGRFEKLFF
TRBV5-1	CASTTGASTDTQYF
TRBV12-3/TRBV12-4	CASSLTGSSVEQYF
TRBV7-2	CASSLLDLTGELFF
TRBV5-4	CASSLDPGLGEAFF
TRBV27	CASSWNEGWNAFF
TRBV5-1	CASSREQRGYNEQFF
TRBV12-3/TRBV12-4	CASGGGWGDTQYF
TRBV25-1	CASSPLWGEDNEQFF
TRBV2	CASRLGSASYEQYF
TRBV6-1	CASSRATKYNEQFF
TRBV7-2	CASSLAVGGRLHTQYF
TRBV9	CASSAEALSSYNEQFF
TRBV19	CASKISGQKDYGYTF
TRBV11-3	CASSLGGARGDTQYF
TRBV7-2	CASSLLGGEDTQYF
TRBV18	CASSPGAISPLHF
TRBV7-2	CASSPPGGRDYGYTF
TRBV6-5	CASSYWFLAGVNEQFF
TRBV6-1	CASGAFFSTDTQYF
TRBV11-2	CASSSLQGNNEQFF
TRBV27	CASSLSDQYGYTF
TRBV28	CASKRGTNTGELFF
TRBV9	CASSQGQGASYEQYF
TRBV29-1	CSVRGGQAGTDTQYF
TRBV12-3/TRBV12-4	CASSPRQINYGYTF
TRBV5-1	CASSTTGQSSYEQYF
TRBV7-9	CASSLITTITDTQYF
TRBV3-1	CASSLTGYHEQYF
TRBV29-1	CSVRDLFKETQYF
TRBV29-1	CSARGTSGISTGELFF
TRBV24-1	CATSDGQLYEQYF
TRBV7-8	CASSLAGKRNEQFF
TRBV5-1	CASSLREGAYTNEQFF
TRBV12-3/TRBV12-4	CASRRGRETQYF
TRBV28	CASSPPGELGGYTF
TRBV29-1	CSVASGPSVKEQYF
TRBV20-1	CSARFFGGDPYEQYF
TRBV25-1	CASSVTSGTEQFF
TRBV7-2	CASSPGGGQGASPLHF
TRBV12-3/TRBV12-4	CASSPRGGLIVGELFF